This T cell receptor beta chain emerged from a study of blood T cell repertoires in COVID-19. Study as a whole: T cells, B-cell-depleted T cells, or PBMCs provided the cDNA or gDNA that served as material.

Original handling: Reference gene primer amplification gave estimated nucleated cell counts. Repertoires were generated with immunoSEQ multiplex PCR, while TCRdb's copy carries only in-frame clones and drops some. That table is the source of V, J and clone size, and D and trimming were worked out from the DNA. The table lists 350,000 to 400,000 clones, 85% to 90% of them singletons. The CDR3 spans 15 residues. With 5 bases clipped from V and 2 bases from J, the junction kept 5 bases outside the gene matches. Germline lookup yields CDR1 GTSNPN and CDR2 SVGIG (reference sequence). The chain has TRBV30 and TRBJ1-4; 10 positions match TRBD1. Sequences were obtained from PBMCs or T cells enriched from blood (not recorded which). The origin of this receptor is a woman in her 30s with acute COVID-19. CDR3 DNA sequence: TGTGCCTGGGGGGACAGGGGAAGGACTAATGAAAAACTGTTTTTT. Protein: CAWGDRGRTNEKLFF.